This paragraph covers one T cell receptor (beta chain) sequence. Its antigen is unidentified. The sample comes from a study of shared clonotypes between healthy human individuals. Study-level information: Each donor's CD4 naive and CD4 memory cells filled three plates apiece, CD8 naive two, and CD8 memory one. Study findings and constraints: Sample collection involved blood only; tissue repertoires are likely different.

The CDR3 is made up of 16 amino acids. V lost 5 bases and J lost 3, with 16 bases in between. Germline assignment: CDR1 SEHNR and CDR2 FQNEAQ (reference sequence). The data were produced by immunoSEQ multiplex PCR, yet TCRdb's version contains in-frame clones alone and is incomplete. The sample lists a few million clones, approximately 92% occurring once. This sequence was found in a man aged 18 to 29 in good health. The sample consisted of naive CD4+ T cells sorted from blood. This sample's subset: CD45RA+ positively selected. The chain combines TRBV7-9 with TRBJ2-2, with D possibly being TRBD2 (5 bases). CDR3 residues: CASSPKAGLDTGELFF. For the CDR3, the DNA is TGTGCCAGCAGCCCAAAGGCGGGCCTGGACACCGGGGAGCTGTTTTTT. The entire variable domain, with the rest obtained from reference TRBV7-9 and TRBJ2-2, is as follows: DTGVSQNPRHKITKRGQNVTFRCDPISEHNRLYWYRQTLGQGPEFLTYFQNEAQLEKSRLLSDRFSAERPKGSFSTLEIQRTEQGDSAMYLCASSPKAGLDTGELFFGEGSRLTVL.